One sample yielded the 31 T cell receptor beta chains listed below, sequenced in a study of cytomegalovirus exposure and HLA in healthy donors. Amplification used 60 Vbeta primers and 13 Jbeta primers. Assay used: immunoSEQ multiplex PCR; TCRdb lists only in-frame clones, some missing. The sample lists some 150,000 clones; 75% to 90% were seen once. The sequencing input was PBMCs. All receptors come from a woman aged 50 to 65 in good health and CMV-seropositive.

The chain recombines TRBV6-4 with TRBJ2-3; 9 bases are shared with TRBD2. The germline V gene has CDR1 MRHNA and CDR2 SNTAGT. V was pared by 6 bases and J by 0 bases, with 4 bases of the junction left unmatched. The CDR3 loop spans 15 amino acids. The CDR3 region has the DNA TGTGCCAGCAGCCTGACTAGCGGTAGCACAGATACGCAGTATTTT. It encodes CASSLTSGSTDTQYF.

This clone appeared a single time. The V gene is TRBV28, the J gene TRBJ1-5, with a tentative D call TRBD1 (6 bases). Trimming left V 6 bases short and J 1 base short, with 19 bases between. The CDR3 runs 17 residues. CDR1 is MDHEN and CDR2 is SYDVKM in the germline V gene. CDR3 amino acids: CASSRHQGLVSNQPQHF. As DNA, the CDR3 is TGTGCCAGCAGCCGACATCAGGGGCTGGTAAGCAATCAGCCCCAGCATTTT.

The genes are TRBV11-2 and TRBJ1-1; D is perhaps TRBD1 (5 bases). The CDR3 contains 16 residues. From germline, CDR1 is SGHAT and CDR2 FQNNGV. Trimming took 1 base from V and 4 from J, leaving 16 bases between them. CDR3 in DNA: TGTGCCAGCAGCTTAGTTTTCCAGGGCGGGGGCACTGAAGCTTTCTTT. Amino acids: CASSLVFQGGGTEAFF.

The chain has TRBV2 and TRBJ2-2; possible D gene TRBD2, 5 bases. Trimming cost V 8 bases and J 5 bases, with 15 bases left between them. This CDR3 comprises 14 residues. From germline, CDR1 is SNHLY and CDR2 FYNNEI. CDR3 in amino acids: CASEAGIRTGELFF. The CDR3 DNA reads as TGTGCCAGCGAAGCCGGGATCCGGACCGGGGAGCTGTTTTTT.

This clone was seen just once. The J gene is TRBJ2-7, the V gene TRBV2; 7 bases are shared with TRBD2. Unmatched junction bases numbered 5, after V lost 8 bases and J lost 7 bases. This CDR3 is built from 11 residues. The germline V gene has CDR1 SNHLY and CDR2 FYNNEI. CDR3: CASHYGGEQYF. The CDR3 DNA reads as TGTGCCAGCCACTACGGGGGGGAGCAGTACTTC.

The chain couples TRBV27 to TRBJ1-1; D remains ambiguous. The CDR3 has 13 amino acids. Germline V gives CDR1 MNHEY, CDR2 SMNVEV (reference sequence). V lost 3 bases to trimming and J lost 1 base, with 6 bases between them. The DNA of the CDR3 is TGTGCCAGCAGTTTTCGGGGGAACACTGAAGCTTTCTTT. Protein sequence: CASSFRGNTEAFF.

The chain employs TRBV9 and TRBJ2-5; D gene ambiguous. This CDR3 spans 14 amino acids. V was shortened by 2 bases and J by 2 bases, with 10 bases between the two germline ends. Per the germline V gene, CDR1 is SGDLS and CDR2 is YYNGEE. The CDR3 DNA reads TGTGCCAGCAGCGTCCTCGCGAGACAAGAGACCCAGTACTTC. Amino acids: CASSVLARQETQYF.

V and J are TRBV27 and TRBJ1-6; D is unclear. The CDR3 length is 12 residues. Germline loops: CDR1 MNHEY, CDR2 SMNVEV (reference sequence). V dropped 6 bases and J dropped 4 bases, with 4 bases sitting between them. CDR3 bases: TGTGCCAGCAGGTCATATAATTCACCCCTCCACTTT. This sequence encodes CASRSYNSPLHF.

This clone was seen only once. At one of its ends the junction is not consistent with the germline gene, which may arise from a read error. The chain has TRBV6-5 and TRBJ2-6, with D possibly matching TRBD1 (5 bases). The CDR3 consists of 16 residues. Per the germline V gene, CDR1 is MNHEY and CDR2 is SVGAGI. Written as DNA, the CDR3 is TGTGCCAGCAGTTACAGAGTCCGCTCTGGGGCCAACGGCCTGACTTTC. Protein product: CASSYRVRSGANGLTF.

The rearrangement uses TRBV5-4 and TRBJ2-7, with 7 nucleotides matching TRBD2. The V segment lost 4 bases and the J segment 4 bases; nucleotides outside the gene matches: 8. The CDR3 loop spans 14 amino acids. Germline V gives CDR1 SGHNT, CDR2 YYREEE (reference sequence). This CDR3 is CASSPRREAYEQYF. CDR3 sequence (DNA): TGTGCCAGCAGCCCACGACGGGAGGCATACGAGCAGTACTTC.

The CDR3 region is CASSRRRASGSEGTGELFF. Here the CDR3 DNA reads TGTGCCAGCAGCCGGAGGCGGGCTAGCGGGAGCGAGGGCACCGGGGAGCTGTTTTTT. The chain has TRBV2 and TRBJ2-2; 10 nucleotides align to TRBD2. Trimming took 6 bases from V and 4 from J; bases not matched to a gene: 17. The CDR3 covers 19 residues. From germline, CDR1 is SNHLY and CDR2 FYNNEI.

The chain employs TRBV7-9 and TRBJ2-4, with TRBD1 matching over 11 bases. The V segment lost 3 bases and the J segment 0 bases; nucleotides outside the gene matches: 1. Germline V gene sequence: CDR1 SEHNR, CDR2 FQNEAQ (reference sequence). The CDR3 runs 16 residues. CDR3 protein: CASSLGQGVAKNIQYF. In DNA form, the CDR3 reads TGTGCCAGCAGCTTGGGACAGGGGGTAGCCAAAAACATTCAGTACTTC.

The DNA for the CDR3 is TGTGCCAGCTCACCCGGGACAACGGGCTACGAGCAGTACTTC. The encoded protein is CASSPGTTGYEQYF. The rearrangement uses TRBV18 and TRBJ2-7; TRBD1 is a possible D gene (6 bases). The CDR3 is made up of 14 amino acids. V lost 3 bases and J lost 3, with 12 bases in between. In germline, CDR1 is KGHSH, CDR2 LQKENI.

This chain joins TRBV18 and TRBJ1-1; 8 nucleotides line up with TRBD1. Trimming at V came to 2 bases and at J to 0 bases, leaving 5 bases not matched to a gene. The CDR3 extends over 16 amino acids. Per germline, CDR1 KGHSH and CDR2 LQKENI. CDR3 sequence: CASSPGATGVNTEAFF. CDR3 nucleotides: TGTGCCAGCTCACCAGGGGCGACAGGGGTGAACACTGAAGCTTTCTTT.

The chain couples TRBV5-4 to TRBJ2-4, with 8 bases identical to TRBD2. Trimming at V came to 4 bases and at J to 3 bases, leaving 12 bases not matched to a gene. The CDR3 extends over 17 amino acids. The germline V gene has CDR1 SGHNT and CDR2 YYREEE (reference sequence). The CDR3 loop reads CASSAGTRGVVKNIQYF. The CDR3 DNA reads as TGTGCCAGCAGCGCCGGGACTAGGGGCGTAGTCAAAAACATTCAGTACTTC. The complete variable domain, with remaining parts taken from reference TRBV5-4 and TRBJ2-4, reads ETGVTQSPTHLIKTRGQQVTLRCSSQSGHNTVSWYQQALGQGPQFIFQYYREEENGRGNFPPRFSGLQFPNYSSELNVNALELDDSALYLCASSAGTRGVVKNIQYFGAGTRLSVL.

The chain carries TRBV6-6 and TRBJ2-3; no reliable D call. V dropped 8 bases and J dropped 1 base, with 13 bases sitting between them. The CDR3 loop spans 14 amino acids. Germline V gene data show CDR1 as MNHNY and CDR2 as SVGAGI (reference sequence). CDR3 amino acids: CASADNVGTDTQYF. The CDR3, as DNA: TGTGCCAGCGCAGATAATGTCGGCACAGATACGCAGTATTTT.

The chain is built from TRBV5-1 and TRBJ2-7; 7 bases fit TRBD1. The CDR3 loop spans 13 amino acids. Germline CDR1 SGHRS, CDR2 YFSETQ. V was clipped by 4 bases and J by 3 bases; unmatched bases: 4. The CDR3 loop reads CASSRGQRYEQYF. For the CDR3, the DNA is TGCGCCAGCAGCAGGGGACAGCGCTACGAGCAGTACTTC.

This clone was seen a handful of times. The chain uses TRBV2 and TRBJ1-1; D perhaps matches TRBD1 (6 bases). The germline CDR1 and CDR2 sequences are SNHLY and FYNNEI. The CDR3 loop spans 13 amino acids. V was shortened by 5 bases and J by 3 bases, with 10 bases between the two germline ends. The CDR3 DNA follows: TGTGCCAGCAGTTTGACAGGATACACTGAAGCTTTCTTT. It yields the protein CASSLTGYTEAFF. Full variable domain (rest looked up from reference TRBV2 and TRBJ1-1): EPEVTQTPSHQVTQMGQEVILRCVPISNHLYFYWYRQILGQKVEFLVSFYNNEISEKSEIFDDQFSVERPDGSNFTLKIRSTKLEDSAMYFCASSLTGYTEAFFGQGTRLTVV.

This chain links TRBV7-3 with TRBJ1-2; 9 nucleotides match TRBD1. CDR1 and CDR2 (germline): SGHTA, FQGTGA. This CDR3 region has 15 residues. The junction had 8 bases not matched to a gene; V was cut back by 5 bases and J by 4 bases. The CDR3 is CASSPDRGSIYGYTF. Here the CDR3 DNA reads TGTGCCAGCAGCCCCGACAGGGGGTCGATCTATGGCTACACCTTC. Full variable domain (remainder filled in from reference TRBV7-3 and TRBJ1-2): GAGVSQTPSNKVTEKGKYVELRCDPISGHTALYWYRQSLGQGPEFLIYFQGTGAADDSGLPNDRFFAVRPEGSVSTLKIQRTERGDSAVYLCASSPDRGSIYGYTFGSGTRLTVV.

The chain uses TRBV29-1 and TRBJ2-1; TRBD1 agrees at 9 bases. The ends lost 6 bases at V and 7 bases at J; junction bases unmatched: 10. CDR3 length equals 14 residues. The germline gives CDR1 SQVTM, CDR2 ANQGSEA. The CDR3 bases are TGCAGCGTGATTAAACAGGGGGCGATGAATGAGCAGTTCTTC. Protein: CSVIKQGAMNEQFF.

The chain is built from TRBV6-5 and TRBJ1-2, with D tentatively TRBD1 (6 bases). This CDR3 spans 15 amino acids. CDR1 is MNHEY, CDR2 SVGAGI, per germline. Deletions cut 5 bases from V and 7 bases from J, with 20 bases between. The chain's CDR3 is CASSLTGFQALGYTF. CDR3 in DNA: TGTGCCAGCAGTCTCACAGGGTTCCAAGCTCTTGGCTACACCTTC.

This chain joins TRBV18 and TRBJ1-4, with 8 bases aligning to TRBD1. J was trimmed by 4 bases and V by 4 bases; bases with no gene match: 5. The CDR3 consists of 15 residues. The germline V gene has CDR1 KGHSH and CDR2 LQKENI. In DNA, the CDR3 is TGTGCCAGCTCACGATGGACAGGGAATAATGAAAAACTGTTTTTT. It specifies CASSRWTGNNEKLFF.

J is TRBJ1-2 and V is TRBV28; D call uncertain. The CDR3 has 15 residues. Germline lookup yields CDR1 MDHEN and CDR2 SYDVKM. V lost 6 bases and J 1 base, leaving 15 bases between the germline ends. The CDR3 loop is CASRPTTPVNYGYTF. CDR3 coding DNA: TGTGCCAGCAGACCGACTACCCCGGTTAACTATGGCTACACCTTC.

The CDR3 here is CASSPDLAGGFEQYF. For the CDR3, the DNA is TGTGCCAGCAGCCCCGACCTGGCGGGAGGGTTCGAGCAGTACTTC. The chain is built from TRBV9 and TRBJ2-5, with 9 bases that match TRBD2. TRBJ2-7 explains the end of the DNA better; the J call may be wrong. Germline V gene sequence: CDR1 SGDLS, CDR2 YYNGEE. This CDR3 is built from 15 residues.

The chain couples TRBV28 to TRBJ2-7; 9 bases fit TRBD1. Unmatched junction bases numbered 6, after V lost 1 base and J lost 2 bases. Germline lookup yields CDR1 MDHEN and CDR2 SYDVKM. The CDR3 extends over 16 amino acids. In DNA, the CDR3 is TGTGCCAGCAGTTTATTTCTTGGGACAGGGACCTACGAGCAGTACTTC. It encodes CASSLFLGTGTYEQYF.

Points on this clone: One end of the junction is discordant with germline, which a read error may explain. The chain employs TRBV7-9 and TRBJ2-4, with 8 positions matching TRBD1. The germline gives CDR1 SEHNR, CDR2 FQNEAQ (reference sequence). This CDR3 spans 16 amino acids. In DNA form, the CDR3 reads TGTTCCAGCAGCTCCAGGGGGCGCGAGGCCAAAAACATTCAGTACTTC. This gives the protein CSSSSRGREAKNIQYF.

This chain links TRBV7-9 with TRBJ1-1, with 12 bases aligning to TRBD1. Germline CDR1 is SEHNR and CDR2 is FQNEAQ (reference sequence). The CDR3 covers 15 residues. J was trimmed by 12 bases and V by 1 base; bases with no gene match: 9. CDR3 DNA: TGTGCCAGCAGCTTAGAGGGGGGACAGGGGGCAAGGACTTTCTTT. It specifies CASSLEGGQGARTFF.

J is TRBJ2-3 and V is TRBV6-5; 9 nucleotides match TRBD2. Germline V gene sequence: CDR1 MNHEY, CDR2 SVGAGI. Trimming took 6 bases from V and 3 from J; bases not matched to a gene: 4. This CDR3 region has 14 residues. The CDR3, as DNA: TGTGCCAGCAGCCCTAGCGGGACAACAGATACGCAGTATTTT. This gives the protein CASSPSGTTDTQYF.

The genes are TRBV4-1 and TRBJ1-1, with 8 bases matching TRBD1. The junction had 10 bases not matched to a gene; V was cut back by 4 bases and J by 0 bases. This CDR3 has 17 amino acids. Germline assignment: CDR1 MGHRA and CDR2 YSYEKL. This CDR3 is CASSLGQGVPMNTEAFF. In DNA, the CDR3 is TGCGCCAGCAGCCTAGGACAGGGCGTCCCGATGAACACTGAAGCTTTCTTT.

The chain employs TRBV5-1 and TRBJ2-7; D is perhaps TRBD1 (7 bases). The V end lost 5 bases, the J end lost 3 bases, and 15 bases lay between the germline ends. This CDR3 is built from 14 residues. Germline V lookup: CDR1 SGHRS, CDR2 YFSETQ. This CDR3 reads CASRAGQGGYEQYF. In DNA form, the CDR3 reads TGCGCCAGCAGGGCCGGGCAGGGGGGCTACGAGCAGTACTTC.

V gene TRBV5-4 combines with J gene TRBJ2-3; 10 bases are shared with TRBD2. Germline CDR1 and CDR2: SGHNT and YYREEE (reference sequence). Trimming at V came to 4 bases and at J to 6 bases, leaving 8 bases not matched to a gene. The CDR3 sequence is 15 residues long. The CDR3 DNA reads TGTGCCAGCAGCCCCCTAGCGGGGGAGGCGGATACGCAGTATTTT. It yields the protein CASSPLAGEADTQYF. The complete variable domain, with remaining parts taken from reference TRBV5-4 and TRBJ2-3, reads ETGVTQSPTHLIKTRGQQVTLRCSSQSGHNTVSWYQQALGQGPQFIFQYYREEENGRGNFPPRFSGLQFPNYSSELNVNALELDDSALYLCASSPLAGEADTQYFGPGTRLTVL.